This T cell receptor beta chain is from a study of T cell responses to AZD1222 COVID-19 vaccine (dated by TCRdb to about 2021). Study-level background: AZD1222 recipients given second doses at about 4 weeks or at about 12 weeks were pooled, since spike-specific TCR depth and breadth were not found to differ between the two schedules. TCR sequencing was performed for about 240 trial participants, of whom roughly 200 were given two doses of AZD1222 and 26 were given two doses of MenACWY control vaccine. Trial participants were enrolled into age subgroups of 18-55, 56-69 and 70-plus years, which contained approximately 150, 28 and 58 TCR-sequenced participants, respectively.

The CDR3 regions of human TCRbeta chains were analyzed by immunosequencing. Per the original workflow: Repertoire TCRs were checked for matches against a reference library of SARS-CoV-2-specific TCRs that had been generated using the MIRA antigen-specificity platform. Breadth was defined as the fraction of unique TCRs that were SARS-CoV-2-associated, and depth was defined as the fraction of total T cells that were SARS-CoV-2-associated. Using the MIRA data, each spike-specific TCR was assigned both to the spike region to which the TCR was reactive and to a CD4 or CD8 class. Log10-transformed breadth and depth values were compared by one-way ANOVA with Sidak's multiple comparisons tests. TCRdb carries this immuneACCESS record with in-frame sequences only. Its versions omit some clonotypes, under half of them owing to an unresolved V gene in the studies checked, with the rest unexplained. The V and J calls and clone size come from that table; D and trimming were worked out from the DNA. Within this sample are over 70,000 clones, with around 85% of them counted one time only. Clones ranked in the top ten supply roughly 22% of the sample.

Study-wide findings and limitations: Because no samples from the day 14 peak response were available, repertoires could be characterized only after the peak T cell response. A significant rise in spike-specific TCR breadth and depth was observed after two AZD1222 doses relative to day 0 and relative to MenACWY recipients. Conclusions about previously exposed vaccinees are limited, since just 5 to 7 AZD1222 recipients were seropositive for SARS-CoV-2 at baseline. The 56-69-year group was small, and its depth increase did not reach significance, likely because of low power. Reportedly, almost half of the unique spike-specific TCRs recognized epitopes lying outside the regions that are mutated in the B.1.351 and B.1.1.7 variants. CD4 TCRs associated with the vaccine covered the entire spike protein, and the dominant responses were in regions 160-218 and 743-854. Participants were mostly white British and included more females than males, and it was suggested by the authors that clonal diversity may have been underestimated.

This clone turned up a few times. It has no known antigen specificity. Per-base qualities were not stored, and no clone one base away is much larger. According to the study, the label for this sample's time point signals: baseline before first vaccination. Vaccinee samples were obtained from the UK trials COV001 and COV002, which included a single-blind randomized controlled phase 2/3 trial of AZD1222 (ChAdOx1 nCoV-19) in healthy adults. Trial participant PBMC samples were collected at day 0 and day 28 after the second dose for TCRbeta chain sequencing. Material: peripheral blood, obtained on day 0 of AZD1222 vaccination. This TCR was sampled from an adult in good health.

The sequenced DNA: TGTGCCAGCTCAGACCCGGGCACAGATACGCAGTATTTT. Translated, it reads CASSDPGTDTQYF. The rearranged segments are TRBV6-5 and TRBJ2-3, with no reliable assignment of the D segment. The germline V gene yields MNHEY for CDR1 and SVGAGI for CDR2. Including the terminal cysteine and phenylalanine, the CDR3 comprises 13 residues. Only the CDR3 DNA stays, 39 bases, in frame from base 1. Deletion took 8 bases off V and 1 base off J, with a span of 10 bases between the germline ends.